This T cell receptor beta chain emerged from a study of T cell changes during pregnancy in multiple sclerosis. Germline CDR1 is SNHLY and CDR2 is FYNNEI. This CDR3 contains 13 residues. Here immunoSEQ multiplex PCR was the method, and the copy in TCRdb shows in-frame clones only, minus some. The sample includes 100,000 or so clones, approximately 91% of them seen just once. In this sample, this clone turned up once. Sequence at one end of the junction differs from germline and may be a read error. The chain employs TRBV2 and TRBJ2-7; 7 bases map to TRBD2. The sequencing used peripheral blood, collected in the second trimester of pregnancy. The TCR comes from a female donor with multiple sclerosis, enrolled in a pregnancy study. The CDR3 DNA sequence: TGTGCCAGCAGTCCAACCGTTCTAGCGGTTTACCCCTTC. As protein: CASSPTVLAVYPF.